This is a list of T cell receptor beta chains from one sample in a study of CD8+ T cells in alopecia areata. Clones were read by immunoSEQ multiplex PCR, and TCRdb kept only the in-frame ones, dropping some. Of 130,000 to 150,000 clones listed, around 51% are singletons. The specimen was CD4+ T cells sorted from blood, collected at week 0. Receptors originate from a human donor with alopecia areata. Both conserved end residues are part of each CDR3. D genes are given only for firm matches. Rows may omit the clone size; those that give it use once, few, many or a size class.

j_gene,abundance,d_gene,v_gene,CDR3nt,CDR3aa
TRBJ2-7,few,-,TRBV29-1,TGCAGCGTTGAAGCCTGGACAGCGGCGAACTACGAGCAGTACTTC,CSVEAWTAANYEQYF
TRBJ1-2,-,TRBD1,TRBV25-1,TGTGCCAGCAGTGAATCAGGACAGGGCGATGGCTACACCTTC,CASSESGQGDGYTF
TRBJ2-3,-,-,TRBV30,TGTGCCTGGAGTGTACGCGTTAGCACAGATACGCAGTATTTT,CAWSVRVSTDTQYF
TRBJ2-7,-,-,TRBV5-1,TGCGCCAGCGCCAGGGACGTTTCCTACGAGCAGTACTTC,CASARDVSYEQYF
TRBJ1-2,-,TRBD1,TRBV7-2,TGTGCCAGCAGCTTAGTGGCTCAGGGGGCGGATGGCTACACCTTC,CASSLVAQGADGYTF
TRBJ2-2,few,TRBD1,TRBV19,TGTGCCAGTAGCGACAGGGACACTATGGGCACCGGGGAGCTGTTTTTT,CASSDRDTMGTGELFF
TRBJ1-2,-,-,TRBV7-9,TGTGCCAACGAAAACGGACAGTATGGCTACACCTTC,CANENGQYGYTF
TRBJ2-7,few,TRBD1,TRBV27,TGTGCCAGCAGTTTGCGACAGGGGGTCTACGAGCAGTACTTC,CASSLRQGVYEQYF
TRBJ2-7,few,TRBD2,TRBV30,TGTGCCTGGACTAGCGGGGCTTACGAGCAGTACTTC,CAWTSGAYEQYF
TRBJ2-5,-,-,TRBV4-3,TGCGCCAGCAGCAAGAGGGACTCTGAGACCCAGTACTTC,CASSKRDSETQYF
TRBJ1-2,many,TRBD1,TRBV28,TGTGCCAGCAGTTTAAGCCAGGGGGACTATGGCTACACCTTC,CASSLSQGDYGYTF
TRBJ2-7,few,-,TRBV6-1,TGTGCCAGCAGTCAGGCGGGACTGTACGAGCAGTACTTC,CASSQAGLYEQYF
TRBJ2-2,-,-,TRBV25-1,TGTGCCAGCAGTGAACGGGGGCGGGGACTGAACACCGGGGAGCTGTTTTTT,CASSERGRGLNTGELFF
TRBJ2-1,many,-,TRBV23-1,TGCGCCAGCAGTCAGAATGAGCAGTTCTTC,CASSQNEQFF
TRBJ2-5,-,-,TRBV30,TGTGCCTGGAGTCCTCAAGAGACCCAGTACTTC,CAWSPQETQYF
TRBJ2-5,-,-,TRBV6-6,TGTGCCAGCAGTCATTGGTGGGGCGCGGGGGAGACCCAGTACTTC,CASSHWWGAGETQYF
TRBJ1-2,-,TRBD1,TRBV29-1,TGCAGCGTTGAAGGCCGACAGGGTGGCTATGGCTACACCTTC,CSVEGRQGGYGYTF